A single sample gave rise to the 8 T cell receptor beta chains below, sequenced in a study of blood T cell repertoires in COVID-19. Assay used: immunoSEQ multiplex PCR; TCRdb lists only in-frame clones, some missing. Among over 100,000 clones listed, over 70% were seen once. Material for sequencing was peripheral blood. These receptors were collected from a woman aged 45 to 65 with acute or convalescent COVID-19.

The CDR3 loop reads CAVPLGGTNEKLFF. CDR3 nucleotides: TGTGCCGTGCCCCTCGGGGGGACTAATGAAAAACTGTTTTTT. The chain links TRBV2 to TRBJ1-4; weak D call: TRBD1 (5 bases). V gave up 11 bases and J gave up 2 bases, with 15 bases separating them. This CDR3 has 14 residues. Germline-derived CDR1 and CDR2 are SNHLY and FYNNEI.

In DNA form, the CDR3 reads TGTGCCAGCAGCTTGGCCTCAGACAGGAACCAAGAGACCCAGTACTTC. This codes for CASSLASDRNQETQYF. The chain uses TRBV5-4 and TRBJ2-5; weak D call: TRBD1 (6 bases). Trimming removed 0 bases from V and 0 bases from J, with 12 bases in between. The CDR3 contains 16 residues. The germline V gene has CDR1 SGHNT and CDR2 YYREEE (reference sequence).

This chain joins TRBV5-6 and TRBJ1-4, with 8 bases fitting TRBD1. The junction had 13 bases not matched to a gene; V was cut back by 1 base and J by 5 bases. The CDR3 totals 18 residues. From germline, CDR1 is SGHDT and CDR2 YYEEEE. Here the CDR3 reads CASSLRRTGYGENEKLFF. The DNA of the CDR3 is TGTGCCAGCAGCTTGAGAAGGACAGGGTATGGCGAGAATGAAAAACTGTTTTTT.

Only a few counts were recorded for this clone. Here the CDR3 DNA reads TGTGCCATCAGTGAACCACCGGGACAGAACACCGGGGAGCTGTTTTTT. This translates into CAISEPPGQNTGELFF. The chain uses TRBV10-3 and TRBJ2-2; D might be TRBD1 (6 bases). CDR1 and CDR2 (germline): ENHRY, SYGVKD. The CDR3 is 16 residues long. V lost 3 bases, J lost 1 base, and 12 bases lay in between.

CDR3 in amino acids: CASSERGGNTGELFF. The CDR3 DNA follows: TGTGCCAGCAGTGAGAGGGGGGGTAACACCGGGGAGCTGTTTTTT. The chain employs TRBV2 and TRBJ2-2, with D possibly being TRBD2 (7 bases). The CDR3 extends over 15 amino acids. Trimming stripped 3 bases from V and 2 bases from J, with 10 bases between. Germline V gene data show CDR1 as SNHLY and CDR2 as FYNNEI.

The J gene is TRBJ2-7, the V gene TRBV27, with 11 bases identical to TRBD1. The ends lost 5 bases at V and 3 bases at J; junction bases unmatched: 6. This CDR3 is built from 15 residues. Germline V gene data show CDR1 as MNHEY and CDR2 as SMNVEV (reference sequence). Written as DNA, the CDR3 is TGTGCCAGCAGTGGGACAGGGGGTCCTAGCTACGAGCAGTACTTC. This encodes CASSGTGGPSYEQYF.

The chain has TRBV13 and TRBJ2-6; D remains ambiguous. This CDR3 is 15 amino acids long. Trimming took 5 bases from V and 2 from J, leaving 10 bases between them. The V gene's germline CDR1 is PRHDT and CDR2 FYEKMQ (reference sequence). The CDR3 protein is CASSLRVPGANVLTF. CDR3 sequence (DNA): TGTGCCAGCAGCCTACGAGTACCTGGGGCCAACGTCCTGACTTTC.

The V and J genes are TRBV4-1 and TRBJ1-6, with D uncertain. V lost 0 bases and J 12 bases, leaving 12 bases between the germline ends. Germline V gives CDR1 MGHRA, CDR2 YSYEKL. The CDR3 is made up of 14 amino acids. This CDR3 reads CASSQEAQVRPLHF. Written as DNA, the CDR3 is TGCGCCAGCAGCCAAGAGGCCCAGGTACGACCCCTCCACTTT.